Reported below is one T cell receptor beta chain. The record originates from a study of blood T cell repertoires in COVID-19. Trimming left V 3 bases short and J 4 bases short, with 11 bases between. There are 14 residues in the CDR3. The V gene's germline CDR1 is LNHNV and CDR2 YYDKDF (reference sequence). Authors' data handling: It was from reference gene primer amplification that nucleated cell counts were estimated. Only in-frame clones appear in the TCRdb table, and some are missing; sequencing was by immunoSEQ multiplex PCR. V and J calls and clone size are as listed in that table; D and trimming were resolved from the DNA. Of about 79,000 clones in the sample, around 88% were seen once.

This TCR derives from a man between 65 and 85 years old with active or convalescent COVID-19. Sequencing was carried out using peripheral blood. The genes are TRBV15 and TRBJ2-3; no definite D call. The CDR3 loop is CATSSWLGADTQYF. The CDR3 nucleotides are TGTGCCACCAGCAGTTGGCTAGGCGCAGATACGCAGTATTTT. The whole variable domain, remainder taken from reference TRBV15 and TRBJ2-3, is DAMVIQNPRYQVTQFGKPVTLSCSQTLNHNVMYWYQQKSSQAPKLLFHYYDKDFNNEADTPDNFQSRRPNTSFCFLDIRSPGLGDTAMYLCATSSWLGADTQYFGPGTRLTVL.